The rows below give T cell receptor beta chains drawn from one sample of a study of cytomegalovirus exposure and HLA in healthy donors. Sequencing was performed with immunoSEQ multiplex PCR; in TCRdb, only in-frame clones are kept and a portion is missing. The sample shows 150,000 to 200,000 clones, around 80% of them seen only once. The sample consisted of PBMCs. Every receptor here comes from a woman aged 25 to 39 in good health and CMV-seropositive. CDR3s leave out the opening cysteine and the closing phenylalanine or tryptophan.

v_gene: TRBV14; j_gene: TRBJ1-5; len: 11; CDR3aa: ASSWGRNQPQH
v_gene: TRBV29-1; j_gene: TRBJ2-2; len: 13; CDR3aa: SVGGTSRGTGELF
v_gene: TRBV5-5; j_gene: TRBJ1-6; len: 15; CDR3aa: ASSLGQGNHYPSPLH
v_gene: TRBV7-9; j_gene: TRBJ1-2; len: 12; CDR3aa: ASSSGGVPYGYT
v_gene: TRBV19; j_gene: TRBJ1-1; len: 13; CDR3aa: ASRSRQGVNTEAF
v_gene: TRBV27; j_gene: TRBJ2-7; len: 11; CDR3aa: ASSSLGPHEQY
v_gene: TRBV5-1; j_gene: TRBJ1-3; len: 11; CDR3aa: ASSLVPGNTIY
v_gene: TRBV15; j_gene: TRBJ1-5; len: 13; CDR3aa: ATSIWGVGNQPQH
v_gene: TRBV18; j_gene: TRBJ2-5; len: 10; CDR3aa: ASSPYGETQY
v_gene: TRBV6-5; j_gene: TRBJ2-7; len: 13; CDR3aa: ASRAATGGAYEQY
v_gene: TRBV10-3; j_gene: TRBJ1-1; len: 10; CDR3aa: AIGGSNTEAF
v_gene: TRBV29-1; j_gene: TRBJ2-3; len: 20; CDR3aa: SVEVLIAGGKSDKPSTDTQY
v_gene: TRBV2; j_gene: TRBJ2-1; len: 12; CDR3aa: ASSELASINEQF
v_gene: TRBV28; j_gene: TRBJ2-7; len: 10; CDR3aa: ASSLSPYEQY
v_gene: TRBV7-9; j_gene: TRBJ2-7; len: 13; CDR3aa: ASGPGGLASYEQY
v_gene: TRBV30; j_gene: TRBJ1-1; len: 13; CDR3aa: AWSDLPTRRNEAF
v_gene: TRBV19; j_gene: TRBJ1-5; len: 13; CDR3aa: ASSLQGNSNQPQH
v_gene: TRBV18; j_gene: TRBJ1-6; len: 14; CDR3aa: ASSPKTGTYNSPLH
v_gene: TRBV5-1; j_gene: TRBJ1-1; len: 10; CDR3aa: ASRKDSCEAF
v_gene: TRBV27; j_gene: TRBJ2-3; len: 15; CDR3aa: ASSPLVLAGGWDTQY
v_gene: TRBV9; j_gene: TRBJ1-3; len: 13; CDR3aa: ASSPETGTGNTIY
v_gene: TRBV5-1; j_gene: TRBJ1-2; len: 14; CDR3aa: ASRFGQGTANYGYT
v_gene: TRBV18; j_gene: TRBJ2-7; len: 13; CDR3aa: ASSPGGQGFYEQY
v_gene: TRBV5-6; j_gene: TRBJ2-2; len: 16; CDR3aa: ASSSSLPGQGRTGELF
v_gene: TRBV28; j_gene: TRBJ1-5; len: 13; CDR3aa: ASEGDRGLNQPQH
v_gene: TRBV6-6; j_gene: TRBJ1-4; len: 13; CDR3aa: ASSSSPPRVEKLF
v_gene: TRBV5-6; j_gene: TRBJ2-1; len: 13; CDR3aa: ASSLRWGRVNEQF
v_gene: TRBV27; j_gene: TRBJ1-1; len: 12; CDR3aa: ASSPTGLNTEAF
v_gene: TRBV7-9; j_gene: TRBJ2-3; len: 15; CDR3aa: ASSPTGLAGVTDTQY
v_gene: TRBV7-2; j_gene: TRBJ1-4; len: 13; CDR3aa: ASSLVDRVNEKLF
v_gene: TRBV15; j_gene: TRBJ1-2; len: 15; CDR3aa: ATSTNQKGTVLYGYT
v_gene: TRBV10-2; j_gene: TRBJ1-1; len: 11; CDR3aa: ASSSDRVTEAF
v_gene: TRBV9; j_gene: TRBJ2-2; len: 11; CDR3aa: ASSGQDTGELF
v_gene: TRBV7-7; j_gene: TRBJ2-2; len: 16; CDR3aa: ASSLVVTGQGMAGELF
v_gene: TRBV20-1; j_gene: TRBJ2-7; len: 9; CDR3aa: SASGPGGQY
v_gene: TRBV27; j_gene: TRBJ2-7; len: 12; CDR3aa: ASSTRGQGDEQY
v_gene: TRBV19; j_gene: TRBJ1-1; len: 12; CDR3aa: ASSMDSMNTEAF
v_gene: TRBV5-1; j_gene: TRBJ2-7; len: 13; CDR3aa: ASSPLAGGSYEQY
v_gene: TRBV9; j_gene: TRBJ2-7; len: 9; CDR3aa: ASSEGVKQY
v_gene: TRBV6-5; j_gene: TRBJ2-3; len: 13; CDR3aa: ASSRGWAVTDTQY
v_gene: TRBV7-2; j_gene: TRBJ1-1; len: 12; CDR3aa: ASSPGQGHTEAF